The rows below give T cell receptor beta chains drawn from one sample of a study of graft-versus-host responses after intestinal transplantation. Repertoires were generated with immunoSEQ multiplex PCR, while TCRdb's copy carries only in-frame clones and drops some. This sample has under 90,000 clones; 85% to 95% occur once, and the top ten carry approximately 0.32%. These TCRs are of unknown antigen specificity. The source material was unstimulated CD4+ T cells sorted from spleen or lymph node cells, sampled before transplant. Every receptor here comes from a human donor who was the organ donor for an intestinal transplant. Each CDR3 is given with its conserved first and last residue. The D gene is left open where the match is weak. Size is stated for part of the rows, as once, few or many counts, or as a class when the clone is expanded.

NA	NA	TRBJ1-1	TRBV29-1	CSAYTIQGGTEAFF	TGCAGCGCCTATACGATACAGGGCGGCACTGAAGCTTTCTTT
NA	TRBD1	TRBJ1-4	TRBV7-8	CASSLKRDRNEKLFF	TGTGCCAGCAGCTTAAAAAGGGACAGGAATGAAAAACTGTTTTTT
NA	TRBD1	TRBJ2-7	TRBV7-3	CASSWGQPYEQYF	TGTGCCAGCAGCTGGGGACAGCCCTACGAGCAGTACTTC
NA	NA	TRBJ1-1	TRBV19	CASSILRGGTEAFF	TGTGCCAGTAGTATCCTCAGGGGTGGAACTGAAGCTTTCTTT
NA	NA	TRBJ1-6	TRBV5-4	CASSFPGSPLHF	TGTGCCAGCAGCTTCCCGGGTTCACCCCTCCACTTT
few	TRBD2	TRBJ2-7	TRBV2	CASSKGLAGHSYEQYF	TGTGCCAGCAGTAAAGGACTAGCGGGGCACTCCTACGAGCAGTACTTC
NA	NA	TRBJ2-1	TRBV7-3	CASSYTTDDYNEQFF	TGTGCCAGCAGCTATACTACTGACGATTACAATGAGCAGTTCTTC
NA	NA	TRBJ2-1	TRBV18	CASSLAAAADEQFF	TGTGCCAGCTCACTTGCGGCGGCCGCTGATGAGCAGTTCTTC
NA	NA	TRBJ2-7	TRBV18	CASSPSREYEQYF	TGTGCCAGCTCACCATCGAGGGAGTACGAGCAGTACTTC
NA	TRBD2	TRBJ2-5	TRBV9	CASSAGTNPSPGETQYF	TGTGCCAGCAGCGCCGGGACTAATCCTTCCCCCGGAGAGACCCAGTACTTC
NA	TRBD2	TRBJ2-5	TRBV5-1	CASSLARGGRETQYF	TGCGCCAGCAGCTTGGCGCGGGGGGGCCGGGAGACCCAGTACTTC
NA	NA	TRBJ1-5	TRBV25-1	CAPTRRGQGYQPQHF	TGTGCCCCAACCCGCCGGGGCCAGGGGTATCAGCCCCAGCATTTT
once	NA	TRBJ1-3	TRBV7-9	CASSLHDSLTIYF	TGTGCCAGCAGCTTACATGACAGCCTAACCATATATTTT
NA	NA	TRBJ1-3	TRBV19	CASSLTRTELNTIYF	TGTGCCAGTAGTCTGACCCGGACAGAGTTGAACACCATATATTTT
NA	NA	TRBJ2-7	TRBV4-2	CASSQEHLGLGSGFSYEQYF	TGTGCCAGCAGCCAAGAGCACCTGGGGTTGGGTAGCGGTTTTTCCTACGAGCAGTACTTC
NA	TRBD2	TRBJ2-2	TRBV5-1	CASSSLTSGGTGELFF	TGCGCCAGCAGCTCCCTGACTAGCGGGGGGACCGGGGAGCTGTTTTTT